The subject of this entry is one TCR beta chain. Its antigen remains unknown. One entry per CDR3 protein results from TCRdb running MiXCR on the 5' RACE reads. Seen here are 250,000 to 350,000 distinct CDR3 sequences, less than 20% observed once, and the top ten hold under 25%. These data are taken from a study of T-cell memory formation after mild COVID-19. Whole-study findings and limits: CD4+ contracting clones were found mainly in CM and EM, and CD8+ ones in EMRA. Among clones contracting day 15 to 85, CD4/CD8 was balanced, whereas later expanders leaned CD4+.

Germline V gives CDR1 GTSNPN, CDR2 SVGIG (reference sequence). The V segment lost 0 bases and the J segment 5 bases; nucleotides outside the gene matches: 9. CDR3 size: 16 residues. Specimen: PBMCs or a T cell subset sorted from them (not recorded which). The chain is built from TRBV30 and TRBJ2-3, with 9 bases identical to TRBD2. This sequence was found in a man in his late teens or twenties who had mild COVID-19 (a few samples of this study predate the infection). Cell type and time point are not known. The CDR3, as DNA: TGTGCCTGGAGTGTAGCACTAGCGGGTCCCAGAGATACGCAGTATTTT. This sequence encodes CAWSVALAGPRDTQYF.